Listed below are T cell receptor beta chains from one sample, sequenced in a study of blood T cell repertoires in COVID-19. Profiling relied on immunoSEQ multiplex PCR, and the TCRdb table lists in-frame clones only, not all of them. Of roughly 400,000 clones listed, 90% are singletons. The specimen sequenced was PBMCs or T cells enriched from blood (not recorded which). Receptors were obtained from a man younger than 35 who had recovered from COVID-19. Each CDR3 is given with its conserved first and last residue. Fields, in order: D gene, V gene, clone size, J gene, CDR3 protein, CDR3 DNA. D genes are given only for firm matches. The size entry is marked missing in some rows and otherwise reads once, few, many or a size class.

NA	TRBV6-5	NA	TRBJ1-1	CASSLTAMGTEAFF	TGTGCCAGCAGTTTGACAGCTATGGGGACTGAAGCTTTCTTT
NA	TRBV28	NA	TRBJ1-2	CASSLTTTVYGYTF	TGTGCCAGCAGTTTAACTACTACGGTCTATGGCTACACCTTC
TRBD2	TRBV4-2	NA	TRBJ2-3	CASSQASGTSTDTQYF	TGTGCCAGCAGCCAGGCCAGCGGGACCAGCACAGATACGCAGTATTTT
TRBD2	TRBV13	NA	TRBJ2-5	CASSLLGAGQETQYF	TGTGCCAGCAGCTTATTGGGAGCGGGGCAAGAGACCCAGTACTTC
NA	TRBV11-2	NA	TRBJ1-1	CASSLRGSTEAFF	TGTGCCAGCAGCTTAAGGGGGAGCACTGAAGCTTTCTTT
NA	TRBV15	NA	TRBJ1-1	CATSERQGFGEAFF	TGTGCCACCAGTGAGCGCCAGGGCTTCGGTGAAGCTTTCTTT
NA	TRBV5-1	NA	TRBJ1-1	CASSLASYRQGNTEAFF	TGCGCCAGCAGCTTGGCTAGTTATCGGCAGGGTAATACTGAAGCTTTCTTT
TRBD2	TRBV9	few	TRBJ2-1	CASSEQIAGVQFF	TGTGCCAGCAGCGAGCAAATAGCGGGAGTACAGTTCTTC
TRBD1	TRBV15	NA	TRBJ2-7	CATSRDLGDRGSHEQYF	TGTGCCACCAGCAGAGATTTAGGGGACAGGGGATCGCACGAGCAGTACTTC
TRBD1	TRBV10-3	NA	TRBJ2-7	CAISGTGSSYEQYF	TGTGCCATCAGCGGGACAGGGAGCTCCTACGAGCAGTACTTC
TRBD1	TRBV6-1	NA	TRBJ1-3	CASSETGGGGGNTIYF	TGTGCCAGCAGTGAAACAGGGGGCGGAGGGGGAAACACCATATATTTT
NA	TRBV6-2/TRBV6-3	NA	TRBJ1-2	CASSFTGEGGYTF	TGTGCCAGCAGTTTCACCGGGGAGGGCGGCTACACCTTC
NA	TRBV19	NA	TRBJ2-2	CASIGEATGTGELFF	TGTGCCAGTATCGGGGAGGCGACGGGCACCGGGGAGCTGTTTTTT
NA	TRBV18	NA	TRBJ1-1	CASSHTRGVPDTEAFF	TGTGCCAGCTCCCACACTCGGGGGGTACCGGACACTGAAGCTTTCTTT
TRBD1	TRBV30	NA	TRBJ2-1	CAWSVGRGRMSEQFF	TGTGCCTGGAGTGTGGGCAGGGGGCGAATGAGTGAGCAGTTCTTC
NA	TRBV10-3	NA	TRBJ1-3	CASSQGSGNTIYF	TGTGCCAGCTCACAGGGATCTGGAAACACCATATATTTT
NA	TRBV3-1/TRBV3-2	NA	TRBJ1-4	CASSQTGTNEKLFF	TGTGCCAGCAGCCAAACAGGGACCAATGAAAAACTGTTTTTT
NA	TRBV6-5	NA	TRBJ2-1	CASSYRGSTYNEQFF	TGTGCCAGCAGTTACAGGGGAAGTACCTACAATGAGCAGTTCTTC
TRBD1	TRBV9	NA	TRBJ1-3	CASSVGSRTGLILSGNTIYF	TGTGCCAGCAGCGTAGGGTCCAGGACAGGCCTCATCCTCTCTGGAAACACCATATATTTT
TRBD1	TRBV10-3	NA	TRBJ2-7	CAISVGQGTYEQYF	TGTGCCATCAGTGTCGGACAGGGGACGTACGAGCAGTACTTC
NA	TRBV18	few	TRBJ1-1	CASSPYTLSDYGTEAFF	TGTGCCAGCTCACCATACACACTGAGCGATTACGGCACTGAAGCTTTCTTT
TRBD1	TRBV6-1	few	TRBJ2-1	CASSEAAGGNEQFF	TGTGCCAGCAGTGAAGCAGCAGGGGGCAATGAGCAGTTCTTC
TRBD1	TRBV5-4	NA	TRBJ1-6	CASSLPTTGVNSPLHF	TGTGCCAGCAGCTTGCCAACGACAGGGGTGAATTCACCCCTCCACTTT
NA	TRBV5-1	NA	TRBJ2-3	CASSPSDLTQYF	TGCGCCAGCAGCCCCAGCGATCTTACGCAGTATTTT
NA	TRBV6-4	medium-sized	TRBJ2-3	CASSDGAASTDTQYF	TGTGCCAGCAGTGACGGGGCCGCTAGCACAGATACGCAGTATTTT
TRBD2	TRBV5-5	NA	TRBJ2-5	CASSSGPGTSGGAWGTQYF	TGTGCCAGCAGCTCCGGTCCCGGGACTAGCGGGGGGGCCTGGGGGACCCAGTACTTC
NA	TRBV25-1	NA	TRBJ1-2	CASSQSPGEGDYGYTF	TGTGCCAGCAGTCAATCCCCAGGGGAGGGAGACTATGGCTACACCTTC
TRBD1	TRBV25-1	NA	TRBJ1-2	CASSEPGQGSYGYTF	TGTGCCAGCAGTGAACCCGGACAGGGAAGCTATGGCTACACCTTC
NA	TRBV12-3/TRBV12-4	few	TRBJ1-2	CASSLTGHGGYTF	TGTGCCAGCAGTTTAACGGGACACGGAGGCTACACCTTC
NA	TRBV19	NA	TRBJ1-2	CASSIDHSRGYGYTF	TGTGCCAGTAGTATAGATCATTCCAGGGGCTATGGCTACACCTTC
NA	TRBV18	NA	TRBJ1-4	CASSPGTSSVLEKLFF	TGTGCCAGCTCACCGGGGACAAGTTCGGTGCTCGAAAAACTGTTTTTT
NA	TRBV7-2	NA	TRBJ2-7	CASSPPFGVGGYEQYF	TGTGCCAGCAGCCCACCCTTCGGGGTGGGAGGTTACGAGCAGTACTTC
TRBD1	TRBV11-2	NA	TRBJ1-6	CASSSFRDRASPLHF	TGTGCCAGCAGCTCATTTCGGGACAGGGCTTCACCCCTCCACTTT
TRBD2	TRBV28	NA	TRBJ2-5	CASRPTTGTRQETQYF	TGTGCCAGCAGACCCACCACCGGGACTAGACAAGAGACCCAGTACTTC
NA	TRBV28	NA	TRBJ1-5	CASSSGNQPQHF	TGTGCCAGCAGTTCGGGGAATCAGCCCCAGCATTTT
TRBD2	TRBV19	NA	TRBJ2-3	CASSIEPSGRPDTQYF	TGTGCCAGTAGTATAGAACCTAGCGGGAGACCAGATACGCAGTATTTT